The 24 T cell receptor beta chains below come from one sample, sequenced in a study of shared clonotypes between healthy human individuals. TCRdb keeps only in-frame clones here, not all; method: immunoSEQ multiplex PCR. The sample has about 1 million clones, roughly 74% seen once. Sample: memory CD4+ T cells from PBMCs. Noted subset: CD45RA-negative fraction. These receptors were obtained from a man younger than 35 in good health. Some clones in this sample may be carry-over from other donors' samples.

CDR3 DNA: TGTGCCAGCAGCCCCCAAGAGGTCGGCACTGAAGCTTTCTTT. Protein product: CASSPQEVGTEAFF. J is TRBJ1-1 and V is TRBV7-6, with no clear D. V was pared by 5 bases and J by 4 bases, with 14 bases between. The CDR3 covers 14 residues. Per germline, CDR1 SGHVS and CDR2 FNYEAQ.

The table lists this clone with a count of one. Written as DNA, the CDR3 is TGTGCCAGCAGCCAGGACCTTGACGGCAGGGGAGGTGGCTACACCTTC. Protein sequence: CASSQDLDGRGGGYTF. The chain joins TRBV4-2 to TRBJ1-2; D is possibly TRBD1 (6 bases). The germline CDR1 and CDR2 sequences are LGHNA and YNFKEQ. The CDR3 covers 16 residues. With 3 bases removed from V and 7 bases from J, the gap between germline ends came to 21 bases.

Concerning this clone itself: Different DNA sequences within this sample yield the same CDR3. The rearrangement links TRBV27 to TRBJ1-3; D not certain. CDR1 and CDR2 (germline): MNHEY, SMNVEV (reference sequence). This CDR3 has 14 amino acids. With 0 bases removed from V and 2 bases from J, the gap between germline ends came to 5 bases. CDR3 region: CASSLSGAGNTIYF. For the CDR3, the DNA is TGTGCCAGCAGTTTATCTGGCGCTGGAAACACCATATATTTT.

The CDR3 nucleotides are TGCGCCAGCAGCCAAACGGACAGGGGAGATCGGGAGTTCTTC. Translated: CASSQTDRGDREFF. The chain employs TRBV4-1 and TRBJ2-1; 9 bases agree with TRBD1. V trimming: 2 bases; J trimming: 14 bases; junction bases outside the gene matches: 10. The CDR3 consists of 14 residues. Germline V CDR1 and CDR2: MGHRA, YSYEKL.

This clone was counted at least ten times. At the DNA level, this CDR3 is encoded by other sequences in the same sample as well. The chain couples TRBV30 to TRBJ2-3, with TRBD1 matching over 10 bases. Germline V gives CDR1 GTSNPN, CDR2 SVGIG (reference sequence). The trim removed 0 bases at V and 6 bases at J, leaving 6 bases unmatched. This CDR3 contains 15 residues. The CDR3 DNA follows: TGTGCCTGGAGTGTATCGGACAGGGGGGAGGATACGCAGTATTTT. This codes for CAWSVSDRGEDTQYF. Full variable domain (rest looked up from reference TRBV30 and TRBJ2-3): SQTIHQWPATLVQPVGSPLSLECTVEGTSNPNLYWYRQAAGRGLQLLFYSVGIGQISSEVPQNLSASRPQDRQFILSSKKLLLSDSGFYLCAWSVSDRGEDTQYFGPGTRLTVL.

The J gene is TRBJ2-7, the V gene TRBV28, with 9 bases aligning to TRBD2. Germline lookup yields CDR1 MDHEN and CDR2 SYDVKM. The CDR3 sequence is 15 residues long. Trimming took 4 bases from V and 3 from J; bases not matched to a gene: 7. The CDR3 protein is CASSSTGLASYEQYF. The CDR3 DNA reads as TGTGCCAGCAGTTCGACCGGACTAGCGAGCTACGAGCAGTACTTC.

CDR3 protein: CASSENIVSGNEAFF. CDR3 DNA: TGTGCCAGCAGTGAAAATATCGTTTCGGGTAATGAAGCTTTCTTT. V gene TRBV6-1 combines with J gene TRBJ1-1; the D is unclear. Germline V gene data show CDR1 as MNHNS and CDR2 as SASEGT. Trimming removed 2 bases from V and 7 bases from J, with 17 bases in between. This CDR3 contains 15 residues.

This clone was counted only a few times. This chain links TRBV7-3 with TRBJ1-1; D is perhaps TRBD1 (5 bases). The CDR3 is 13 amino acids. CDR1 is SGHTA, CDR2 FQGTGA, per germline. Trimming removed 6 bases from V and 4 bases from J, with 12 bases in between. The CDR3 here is CASSSQGLTEAFF. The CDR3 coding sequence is TGTGCCAGCAGTTCGCAGGGCCTCACTGAAGCTTTCTTT.

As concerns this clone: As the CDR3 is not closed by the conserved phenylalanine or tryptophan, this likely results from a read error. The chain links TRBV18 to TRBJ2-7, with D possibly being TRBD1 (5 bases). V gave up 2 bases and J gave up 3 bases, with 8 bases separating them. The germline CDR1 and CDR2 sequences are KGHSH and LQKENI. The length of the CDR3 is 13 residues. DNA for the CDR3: TGTGCCAGCTCACCAACAGGAGACTACGAGCAGTACCTC. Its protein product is CASSPTGDYEQYL.

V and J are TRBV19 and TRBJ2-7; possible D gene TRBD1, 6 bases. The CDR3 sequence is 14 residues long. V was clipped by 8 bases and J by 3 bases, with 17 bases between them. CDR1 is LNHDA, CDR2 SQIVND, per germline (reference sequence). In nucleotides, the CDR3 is TGTGCCAGTCCGACACACAGGGAGTTCTACGAGCAGTACTTC. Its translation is CASPTHREFYEQYF.

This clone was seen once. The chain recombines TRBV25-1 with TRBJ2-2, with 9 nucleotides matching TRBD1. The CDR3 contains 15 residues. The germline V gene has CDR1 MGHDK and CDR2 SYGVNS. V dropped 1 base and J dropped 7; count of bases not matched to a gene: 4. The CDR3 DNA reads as TGTGCCAGCAGTGAATGGGACAGGGTGGGCGGGGAGCTGTTTTTT. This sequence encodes CASSEWDRVGGELFF.

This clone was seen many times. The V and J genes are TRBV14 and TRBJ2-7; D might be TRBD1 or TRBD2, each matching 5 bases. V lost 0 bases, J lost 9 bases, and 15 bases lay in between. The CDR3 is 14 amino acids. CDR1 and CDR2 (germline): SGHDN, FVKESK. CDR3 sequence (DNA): TGTGCCAGCAGCCAAGATTTCGGGGACCAGAGGCAGTACTTC. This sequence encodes CASSQDFGDQRQYF.

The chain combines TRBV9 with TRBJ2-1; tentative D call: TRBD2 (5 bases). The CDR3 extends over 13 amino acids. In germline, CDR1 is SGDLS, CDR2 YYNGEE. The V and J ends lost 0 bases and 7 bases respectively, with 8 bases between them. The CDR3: CASSVVGSNEQFF. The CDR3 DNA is TGTGCCAGCAGCGTAGTGGGGAGTAATGAGCAGTTCTTC.

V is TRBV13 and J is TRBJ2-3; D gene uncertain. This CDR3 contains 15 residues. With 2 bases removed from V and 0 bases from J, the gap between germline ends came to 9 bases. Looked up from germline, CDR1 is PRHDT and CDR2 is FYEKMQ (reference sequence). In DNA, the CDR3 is TGTGCCAGCAGCTTATCAGTCAGTAGCACAGATACGCAGTATTTT. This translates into CASSLSVSSTDTQYF.

In nucleotides, the CDR3 is TGTGCCAGCAGCTTAGGCTGGGACTCCTACAATGAGCAGTTCTTC. Amino acids: CASSLGWDSYNEQFF. The gene calls are TRBV11-2 and TRBJ2-1; D gene unclear. The CDR3 sequence is 15 residues long. The germline gives CDR1 SGHAT, CDR2 FQNNGV. V was cut by 1 base and J by 0 bases, with 7 bases left in between. Full variable domain (missing parts from reference TRBV11-2 and TRBJ2-1): EAGVAQSPRYKIIEKRQSVAFWCNPISGHATLYWYQQILGQGPKLLIQFQNNGVVDDSQLPKDRFSAERLKGVDSTLKIQPAKLEDSAVYLCASSLGWDSYNEQFFGPGTRLTVL.

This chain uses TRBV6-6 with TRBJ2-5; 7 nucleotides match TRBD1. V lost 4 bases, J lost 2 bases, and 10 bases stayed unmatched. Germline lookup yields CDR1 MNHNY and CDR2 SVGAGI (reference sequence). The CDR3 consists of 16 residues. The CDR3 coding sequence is TGTGCCAGCAGTTCCCCGGACAGGTTGAGGCAAGAGACCCAGTACTTC. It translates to CASSSPDRLRQETQYF.

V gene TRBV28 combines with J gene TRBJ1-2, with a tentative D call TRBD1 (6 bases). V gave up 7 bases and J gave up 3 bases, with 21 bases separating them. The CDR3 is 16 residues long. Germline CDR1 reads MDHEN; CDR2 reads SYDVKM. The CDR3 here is CASMAPGALGDYGYTF. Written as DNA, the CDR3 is TGTGCCAGCATGGCGCCAGGGGCCCTGGGAGACTATGGCTACACCTTC.

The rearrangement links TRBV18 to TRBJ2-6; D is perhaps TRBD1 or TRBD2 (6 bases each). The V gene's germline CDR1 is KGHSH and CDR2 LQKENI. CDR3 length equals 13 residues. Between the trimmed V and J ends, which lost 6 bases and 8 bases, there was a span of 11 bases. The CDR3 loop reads CASSRGHPNVLTF. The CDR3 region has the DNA TGTGCCAGCTCGCGGGGACATCCCAACGTCCTGACTTTC.

The CDR3 coding sequence is TGCGCCAGCAACAAGGGACAGGGGACTAGCGATGATGAGCAGTTCTTC. Translated: CASNKGQGTSDDEQFF. The chain is built from TRBV5-1 and TRBJ2-1; TRBD1 or TRBD2 may be the D gene (10 bases each). The V gene's germline CDR1 is SGHRS and CDR2 YFSETQ. The CDR3 totals 16 residues. V lost 6 bases, J lost 8 bases, and 24 bases lay in between.

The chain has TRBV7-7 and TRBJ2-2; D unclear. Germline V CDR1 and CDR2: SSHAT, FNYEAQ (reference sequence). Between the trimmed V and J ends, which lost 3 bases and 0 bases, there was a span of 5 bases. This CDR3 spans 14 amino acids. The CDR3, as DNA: TGTGCCAGCAGCTTTGTAGCGAACACCGGGGAGCTGTTTTTT. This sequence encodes CASSFVANTGELFF. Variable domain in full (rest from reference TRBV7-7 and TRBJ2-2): GAGVSQSPRYKVTKRGQDVTLRCDPISSHATLYWYQQALGQGPEFLTYFNYEAQPDKSGLPSDRFSAERPEGSISTLTIQRTEQRDSAMYRCASSFVANTGELFFGEGSRLTVL.

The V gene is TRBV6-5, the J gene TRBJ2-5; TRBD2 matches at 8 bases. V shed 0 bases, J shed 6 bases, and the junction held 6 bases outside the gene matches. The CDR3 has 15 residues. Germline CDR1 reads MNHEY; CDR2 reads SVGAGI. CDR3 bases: TGTGCCAGCAGTTACTCCAGGACTAGCAGCAAGACCCAGTACTTC. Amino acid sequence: CASSYSRTSSKTQYF.

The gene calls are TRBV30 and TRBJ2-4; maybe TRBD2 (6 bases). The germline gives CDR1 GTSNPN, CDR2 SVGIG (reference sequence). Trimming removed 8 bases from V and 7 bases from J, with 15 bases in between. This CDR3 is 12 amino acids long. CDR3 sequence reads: CAEGGLGNIQYF. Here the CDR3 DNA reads TGTGCCGAGGGAGGCCTCGGGAACATTCAGTACTTC. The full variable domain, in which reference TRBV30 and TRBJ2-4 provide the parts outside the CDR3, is SQTIHQWPATLVQPVGSPLSLECTVEGTSNPNLYWYRQAAGRGLQLLFYSVGIGQISSEVPQNLSASRPQDRQFILSSKKLLLSDSGFYLCAEGGLGNIQYFGAGTRLSVL.

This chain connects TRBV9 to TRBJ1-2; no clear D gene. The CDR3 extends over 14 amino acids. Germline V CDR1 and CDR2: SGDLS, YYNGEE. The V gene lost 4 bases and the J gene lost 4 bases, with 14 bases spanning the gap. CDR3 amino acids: CASSPEDLGYGYTF. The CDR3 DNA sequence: TGTGCCAGCAGCCCGGAGGACCTTGGCTATGGCTACACCTTC.

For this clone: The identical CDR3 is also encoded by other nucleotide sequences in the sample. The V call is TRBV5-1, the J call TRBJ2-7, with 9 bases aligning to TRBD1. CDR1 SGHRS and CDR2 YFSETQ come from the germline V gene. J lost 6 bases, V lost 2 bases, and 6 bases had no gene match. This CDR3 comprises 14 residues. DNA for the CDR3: TGCGCCAGCAGCTTAGGACAGGGGAAGGTCGAGCAGTACTTC. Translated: CASSLGQGKVEQYF.